This T cell receptor beta chain was observed in a study of molecular identifiers for immune sequencing clone quantification. Whole-study context: Four portions were sequenced after RNA from approximately 22,000 or 94,000 naive CD8 cells was split five ways in replicates.

Methods described previously, with TCR primers listed, were used for bulk TCR libraries. MiXCR, run by TCRdb on the PCR reads, gives a single entry per CDR3 protein. This sample has approximately 500,000 distinct CDR3 sequences, with about a fifth found just once. This CDR3 has 14 residues. Germline assignment: CDR1 SQVTM and CDR2 ANQGSEA. V was shortened by 0 bases and J by 8 bases, with 16 bases between the two germline ends. Sorting recovered naive CD8 T cells on a CD8+CD4-CCR7+CD45RA+ profile. Note on this clonotype: Its antigen is undetermined.

Study-wide points: Under 1% of molecules in naive cells, but over 97% of effector molecules, belonged to clones above 20 RNA copies.

The V and J genes are TRBV29-1 and TRBJ1-2; no clear D gene. This receptor was obtained from a human donor in good health. Some libraries in this study had Jurkat cell RNA spiked in. Source material: naive CD8+ T cells from blood, with Jurkat cell RNA spiked in. The subset here: FACS-sorted CD8+CD4-CCR7+CD45RA+ naive T cells. Written as DNA, the CDR3 is TGCAGCGTTGAAGATGGGGAGCTGTGGAAAGGCTACACCTTC. Translated: CSVEDGELWKGYTF.